Sequencing of this T cell receptor beta chain was carried out in a study of OX40 agonist ivuxolimab in advanced cancers. Study at large: A mean age of about 59 years, range roughly 20 to 85, was recorded, and 70% to 85% were male. Study findings and constraints: Expanded peripheral T-cell antigen specificity went undetermined. Blood T cells, both CD4+ and CD8+, expanded clonally by week 6 at 0.1 to 3.0 mg/kg.

This CDR3 region has 14 residues. Germline assignment: CDR1 SGHAT and CDR2 FQNNGV. After removal of 5 bases from V and 5 bases from J, the junction contained 5 bases not matched to a gene. The assay was immunoSEQ multiplex PCR, and TCRdb's table has in-frame clones only and misses some. The repertoire holds roughly 80,000 clones, with approximately 90% as singletons. With regard to this clone: As yet, its antigen is unknown.

This TCR was sampled from an adult with an advanced solid tumor such as melanoma, head and neck, liver or kidney cancer. This chain links TRBV11-2 with TRBJ2-2; 7 bases map to TRBD2. The specimen was CD4+ or CD8+ T cells sorted from blood, collected in a trial of the OX40 agonist ivuxolimab. The CDR3 sequence: CASSISRETGELFF. The CDR3 bases are TGTGCCAGCAGCATCTCGCGGGAGACCGGGGAGCTGTTTTTT.